This T cell receptor (beta chain) derives from a study of human T cells and chemical hapten exposure. TCRdb processed the RACE reads anew with MiXCR; each CDR3 protein has one entry. The sample lists 100,000 or so distinct CDR3 sequences, roughly a tenth occurring once. The sample's time point: patch test 1, 2 weeks after DPC sensitization. Documented treatment: therapeutic diphenylcyclopropenone sensitization with weekly scalp DPC. Germline lookup yields CDR1 LGHNA and CDR2 YSLEER. With 0 bases removed from V and 2 bases from J, the gap between germline ends came to 12 bases. The CDR3 is 16 amino acids. This clonotype was observed a handful of times.

The origin of this receptor is a man aged 40-49 years with alopecia areata. Some clones in this sample may be carry-over from other donors' samples. The specimen comprised whole blood, sampled in connection with sensitization to the hapten diphenylcyclopropenone (DPC). The chain couples TRBV4-3 to TRBJ2-3; no clear D. CDR3 in amino acids: CASSQDRHANTDTQYF. The CDR3 DNA sequence: TGCGCCAGCAGCCAAGATAGGCATGCGAACACAGATACGCAGTATTTT.